Each of the 13 T cell receptor beta chains below was sequenced from the same sample in a study of T cell responses to AZD1222 COVID-19 vaccine. Data came from immunoSEQ multiplex PCR; TCRdb stores just in-frame clones and leaves some out. The data show over 120,000 clones, with roughly 87% seen just once and roughly 1.5% held by the top ten. The material was peripheral blood, obtained 28 days after the second AZD1222 dose. These receptors were collected from an adult who received the AZD1222 COVID-19 vaccine.

The chain employs TRBV5-1 and TRBJ2-1, with 12 positions matching TRBD2. Germline V lookup: CDR1 SGHRS, CDR2 YFSETQ. With 0 bases clipped from V and 7 bases from J, the junction kept 5 bases outside the gene matches. This CDR3 has 16 amino acids. The CDR3 reads CASSLDLAGGGNEQFF. CDR3 DNA sequence: TGCGCCAGCAGCTTGGACCTAGCGGGAGGGGGAAATGAGCAGTTCTTC.

This sequence joins TRBV7-9 and TRBJ2-7; possible D gene TRBD1, 6 bases. The CDR3 is made up of 14 amino acids. Germline lookup yields CDR1 SEHNR and CDR2 FQNEAQ (reference sequence). Trimming removed 5 bases at V and 2 bases at J, with 13 bases between. CDR3 bases: TGTGCCAGCAGCCGGTGGACAGATACCTACGAGCAGTACTTC. Translation: CASSRWTDTYEQYF.

The gene calls are TRBV6-2 or TRBV6-3 and TRBJ2-2; D unresolved. V lost 3 bases and J 6 bases, leaving 14 bases between the germline ends. Germline V CDR1 and CDR2: MNHEY, SVGEGT. This CDR3 is 15 amino acids long. CDR3: CASSYPSTVPGELFF. In nucleotides, the CDR3 is TGTGCCAGCAGTTATCCGTCCACTGTCCCCGGGGAGCTGTTTTTT.

V and J are TRBV30 and TRBJ1-5; 8 bases line up with TRBD1. The CDR3 runs 18 residues. Trimming removed 2 bases from V and 9 bases from J; junction bases left unmatched: 21. The germline V gene encodes CDR1 GTSNPN and CDR2 SVGIG (reference sequence). The CDR3 here is CAWSPNPSQGAGVLPQHF. In DNA form, the CDR3 reads TGTGCCTGGAGTCCCAATCCTTCCCAGGGGGCGGGAGTTTTGCCCCAGCATTTT. The whole variable domain, remainder taken from reference TRBV30 and TRBJ1-5, is SQTIHQWPATLVQPVGSPLSLECTVEGTSNPNLYWYRQAAGRGLQLLFYSVGIGQISSEVPQNLSASRPQDRQFILSSKKLLLSDSGFYLCAWSPNPSQGAGVLPQHFGDGTRLSIL.

The chain couples TRBV7-3 to TRBJ1-2; the D is unclear. The CDR3 runs 12 residues. The V gene lost 2 bases and the J gene lost 4 bases, with 5 bases spanning the gap. Germline V gene sequence: CDR1 SGHTA, CDR2 FQGTGA. CDR3 in DNA: TGTGCCAGCAGCTTATCAGGCTATGGCTACACCTTC. Its protein is CASSLSGYGYTF.

The V call is TRBV6-1, the J call TRBJ2-4, with D perhaps TRBD2 (6 bases). V was clipped by 2 bases and J by 0 bases, with 14 bases between them. CDR1 is MNHNS, CDR2 SASEGT, per germline. The CDR3 runs to 17 residues. The CDR3 region has the DNA TGTGCCAGCAGTGAATTTCGACTAGGGTTAGCCAAAAACATTCAGTACTTC. It encodes CASSEFRLGLAKNIQYF.

This chain links TRBV5-8 with TRBJ1-2; 10 nucleotides match TRBD1. The CDR3 is 14 amino acids. Unmatched junction bases numbered 11, after V lost 8 bases and J lost 7 bases. CDR1 and CDR2 from the germline V gene are SGHTS and YDEGEE. CDR3 region: CASVARQGASGYTF. CDR3 in DNA: TGTGCCAGTGTCGCGAGACAGGGGGCGTCTGGCTACACCTTC.

The chain uses TRBV11-2 and TRBJ1-2; tentative D call: TRBD1 (5 bases). The germline gives CDR1 SGHAT, CDR2 FQNNGV. The length of the CDR3 is 12 residues. Trimming took off 4 bases at V and 8 bases at J, with 11 bases between the two ends. The CDR3 region has the DNA TGTGCCAGCAGCTCCACCCGGGGGGGCTACACCTTC. This gives the protein CASSSTRGGYTF.

This chain joins TRBV7-9 and TRBJ2-5, with 7 bases matching TRBD1. The V segment lost 5 bases and the J segment 1 base; nucleotides outside the gene matches: 4. The CDR3 has 14 residues. Germline assignment: CDR1 SEHNR and CDR2 FQNEAQ (reference sequence). The CDR3 region has the DNA TGTGCCAGCAGCCTACAGGGGATCCAAGAGACCCAGTACTTC. Translation: CASSLQGIQETQYF.

This clone was seen more than once but under ten times. The chain links TRBV7-9 to TRBJ1-3; a possible D gene is TRBD1 (5 bases). CDR1 and CDR2 (germline): SEHNR, FQNEAQ (reference sequence). The CDR3 runs to 14 residues. V was pared by 4 bases and J by 0 bases, with 7 bases between. Here the CDR3 reads CASSSQGSGNTIYF. The CDR3, as DNA: TGTGCCAGCAGCTCCCAGGGCTCTGGAAACACCATATATTTT.

The chain carries TRBV12-3 or TRBV12-4 and TRBJ2-2; D is unclear. V shed 2 bases and J shed 6 bases, with 4 bases lying between them. This CDR3 comprises 12 residues. In DNA form, the CDR3 reads TGTGCCAGCAGTTTATCGTCCGGGGAGCTGTTTTTT. Translation: CASSLSSGELFF.

DNA for the CDR3: TGTGCCAGCAGATCCCCCGGCAGTGAAGCTTTCTTT. This sequence encodes CASRSPGSEAFF. This chain joins TRBV7-2 and TRBJ1-1; D ambiguous. The CDR3 consists of 12 residues. Germline V gene sequence: CDR1 SGHTA, CDR2 FQGNSA. Deletions cut 6 bases from V and 7 bases from J, with 12 bases between.

This sequence joins TRBV23-1 and TRBJ2-2, with D perhaps TRBD1 or TRBD2 (5 bases each). TRBV23-1 is marked as an open reading frame, function uncertain. V was shortened by 11 bases and J by 6 bases, with 28 bases between the two germline ends. The CDR3 length is 17 residues. The chain's CDR3 is CARASFPGAGPPGELFF. CDR3 nucleotide sequence: TGCGCCCGCGCGTCGTTTCCCGGGGCGGGCCCCCCCGGGGAGCTGTTTTTT.